The entry below gives a single T cell receptor (beta chain) sequence along with its context. The antigen this receptor binds is unknown. At one boundary the junction diverges from the germline segment, which might be a read error. These data originate in a study of intratumoral heterogeneity in liver cancer. At the level of the whole study: In the full cohort of 14 patients, the median age was about 69 years and the majority of patients were male. RNA-seq, DNA sequencing, TCR-seq and SNP array data from multiple regions of hepatocellular carcinoma specimens were combined in the study to investigate intratumor heterogeneity. The overall cohort comprised just over 70 multiregional samples from about 14 HCC patients, with 51 tumoral and some 20 adjacent nontumoral regions. General conclusions and limits of the study: A relatively low patient number and under-sampled tumor-infiltrating lymphocyte representation were acknowledged by the authors as limitations. In each sequenced patient, significantly more unique T-cell clonal expansions were found in tumor region a than in region b. RNA-seq-based estimates of regional differences in tumor-infiltrating lymphocyte burden were reportedly confirmed by TCR sequencing. Within each of the two sequenced patients, overall T cell clonality showed no significant difference between tumor regions.

The cysteine opens and the phenylalanine closes a CDR3 of 15 amino acids. Just CDR3 DNA is preserved here, 45 bases in frame from base 1. The germline V gene (reference sequence) sets CDR1 to LNHDA and CDR2 to SQIVND. Samples labelled H came from distinct, geographically separated regions of the hepatocellular carcinoma nodule. Early-stage hepatocellular carcinoma was present in all patients, and no therapy was administered to any patient before surgical resection. Sampled areas lacked macroscopic evidence of necrosis or hemorrhage. TCR sequencing (ImmunoSeq) was performed on multiple regions from two patients. Each frozen resection tissue sample was taken at least 1 cm away from every other sample. Genomic DNA was isolated from bulk tissue with the DNeasy blood and tissue kit. TCR beta chain CDR3 regions were sequenced from genomic DNA using the immunoSEQ assay. Rearranged VDJ segments were amplified with primers that anneal to V and J segments. Concerning the study's data processing: The ImmunoSeq Analyzer software was used to compute clonality and richness metrics. Clones with differential abundance between regions were identified with Fisher's exact test combined with a beta-binomial method for additional stringency. TCRdb took over this immuneACCESS table, retaining in-frame rearrangements with V and J assigned. Such tables are incomplete; in checked studies, under half of the missing clones stem from an unresolved V gene, and the remainder is unexplained. The V and J calls and clone size come from that table; D and trimming were worked out from the DNA. For this sample there are 5,000 to 8,000 clones; 71% appear just once. The ten largest make up roughly two fifths of the sample.

Specimen: tumor tissue, collected before any cancer treatment. The chain couples TRBV19 to TRBJ2-1, with 8 junctional bases fitting TRBD2. This clonotype was sampled from a woman aged 70-85 years with hepatocellular carcinoma. CDR3 sequence: CASRIAGYSYNEQFF. The DNA sequence is as follows: TGTGCCAGTAGGATAGCGGGATACTCCTACAATGAGCAGTTCTTC.